The TCR beta chain under discussion was sequenced for a study of blood T cell repertoires in COVID-19. In the original analysis: Reference gene primer amplification in the assay estimated nucleated cell counts. The assay was immunoSEQ multiplex PCR, and TCRdb's table has in-frame clones only and misses some. V, J and clone size derive from that table, while D and trimming were established from the DNA sequence. This sample has 300,000 to 450,000 clones, with about 90% found just once. Germline V CDR1 and CDR2: GTSNPN, SVGIG (reference sequence). The CDR3 contains 12 residues. The V and J ends lost 5 bases and 2 bases respectively, with 9 bases between them.

This clonotype originated in a woman aged 25-40 years who had recovered from COVID-19. Sequenced material: PBMCs or T cells enriched from blood (not recorded which). This chain joins TRBV30 and TRBJ1-2, with a possible D match to TRBD1 (6 bases). The CDR3 loop reads CAWSTGNYGYTF. CDR3 DNA: TGTGCCTGGTCGACAGGAAACTATGGCTACACCTTC.